Listed below are T cell receptor beta chains from one sample, sequenced in a study of cytomegalovirus exposure and HLA in healthy donors. The protocol was immunoSEQ multiplex PCR, while the TCRdb copy is restricted to in-frame clones and leaves out a portion. The sample data list 200,000 to 250,000 clones. Sequenced sample: PBMCs. These TCRs come from a girl aged 2 to 10 in good health and CMV-seropositive. The CDR3 runs from the conserved cysteine through the conserved F or W. Fields, in order: V gene, J gene, CDR3 protein.

TRBV5-1,TRBJ2-2,CASSWGQGPNTGELFF
TRBV6-6,TRBJ2-5,CASSIRDRETQYF
TRBV20-1,TRBJ2-3,CSARAADTQYF
TRBV28,TRBJ1-2,CASSLPRQGITKNYGYTF
TRBV11-3,TRBJ2-1,CASSSPTDNEQFF
TRBV29-1,TRBJ2-1,CSVDTGTGTYNEQFF
TRBV6-6,TRBJ2-3,CASRDSLAKNTDTQYF
TRBV6-1,TRBJ2-2,CASIWQSTTGELFF
TRBV5-4,TRBJ2-3,CASSSGSSPDTQYF
TRBV28,TRBJ1-4,CASSPGTGITNEKLFF
TRBV28,TRBJ1-2,CASRKEDFYGYTF
TRBV9,TRBJ2-5,CASSASGLNPPRTQYF
TRBV10-1,TRBJ2-7,CASSDRLLPYEQYF
TRBV10-1,TRBJ2-1,CASSEMGQSTYNEQFF
TRBV18,TRBJ2-2,CASSPQTSGNTGELFF
TRBV6-4,TRBJ1-1,CASSNTNSRGTNTEAFF
TRBV19,TRBJ2-3,CASSIGHSTDTQYF
TRBV7-8,TRBJ2-7,CASSLGEGFYEQYF
TRBV21-1,TRBJ2-7,CASSKEQDRGEWYEQYF
TRBV4-1,TRBJ2-7,CAGSQDLAGDYEQYF
TRBV29-1,TRBJ1-3,CSVTGRSGNTIYF
TRBV19,TRBJ1-5,CASAGTGGSNQPQHF
TRBV29-1,TRBJ2-7,CSVEVGRTSGTYEQYF
TRBV11-2,TRBJ2-1,CASTRIAGAKDNEQFF
TRBV28,TRBJ1-5,CASSLIGGPQHF
TRBV6-1,TRBJ1-6,CASTTANSPLHF
TRBV20-1,TRBJ2-3,CSASGGTQYF
TRBV19,TRBJ2-7,CASSTLAGGYEQYF
TRBV18,TRBJ1-4,CASSPSGDEKLFF
TRBV28,TRBJ2-3,CASSSGLAGGITDTQYF
TRBV2,TRBJ1-3,CASSERQIGNTIYF
TRBV27,TRBJ2-3,CASSLLSGGTDTQYF
TRBV7-9,TRBJ1-1,CASSSLTGLNTEAFF
TRBV18,TRBJ2-1,CASSPTSGNYNEQFF
TRBV9,TRBJ1-2,CASSLTLGHHYGYTF
TRBV27,TRBJ2-1,CASRLRDRVSNEQFF